The 22 T cell receptor beta chains given below trace back to one sample, sequenced in a study of tumor-infiltrating lymphocytes in primary liver carcinoma. Reverse transcription of roughly 0.5 ug total RNA with a constant-region primer produced TCR beta cDNA. Investigators got TCR beta libraries out of three nested multiplex PCR rounds, done with slightly modified ARM-PCR. For roughly 10 cycles apiece, the opening two PCR rounds ran with TRBV1-TRBV30 forward primers and a C-beta reverse primer. TCRdb processed the multiplex PCR reads anew with MiXCR; each CDR3 protein has one entry. The sample consists of approximately 92,000 distinct CDR3 sequences, 55% to 75% of them appearing once. Extraction of RNA together with DNA used about 17-30 mg of unsorted bulk tissue. Specimen: tumor-adjacent normal liver tissue. Receptor source: a man aged 40-49 years with primary liver carcinoma and hepatitis B virus infection.

Concerning this clonotype: A much bigger clone sits one base away, suggesting this may be a read error. The V and J genes are TRBV5-4 and TRBJ2-6; TRBD1 matches 8 bases. Germline CDR1 reads SGHNT; CDR2 reads YYREEE (reference sequence). CDR3 length: 16 residues. CDR3 in DNA: TGTGCCAGCAGCTTGGCAGGGGGCTCTGGGGCCAACGCCCTGACTTTC. Translating gives CASSLAGGSGANALTF.

This clonotype was picked up a small number of times. The chain employs TRBV28 and TRBJ1-2; D is possibly TRBD1 (6 bases). Trimming removed 1 base at V and 3 bases at J, with 9 bases between. The CDR3 is 14 residues long. Looked up from germline, CDR1 is MDHEN and CDR2 is SYDVKM. In DNA, the CDR3 is TGTGCCAGCAGTTTATCGGGGGGCGACTATGGCTACACCTTC. Protein: CASSLSGGDYGYTF.

As regards this clonotype: The junction and the germline gene differ at one end; a read error may be behind it. This sequence joins TRBV2 and TRBJ1-5; D remains unclear. The CDR3 has 15 residues. Germline V gene data show CDR1 as SNHLY and CDR2 as FYNNEI. This chain's CDR3 is CASMSPGGVDQPQRF. CDR3 nucleotides: TGTGCCAGCATGAGCCCCGGCGGCGTCGATCAGCCCCAGCGTTTT.

This clonotype showed up many times. The rearrangement joins TRBV10-1 to TRBJ2-7; D may correspond to TRBD1 or TRBD2 (5 bases each). CDR1 and CDR2 (germline): WNHNN, SYGVQD (reference sequence). Deletions cut 2 bases from V and 2 bases from J, with 13 bases between. The CDR3 extends over 15 amino acids. CDR3 amino acids: CASSETRDAAYEQYF. The CDR3 bases are TGCGCCAGCAGTGAGACCCGGGACGCCGCCTACGAGCAGTACTTC.

V and J are TRBV6-6 and TRBJ2-7; D is perhaps TRBD1 or TRBD2 (5 bases each). V was pared by 5 bases and J by 10 bases, with 21 bases between. The germline CDR1 and CDR2 sequences are MNHNY and SVGAGI (reference sequence). The CDR3 consists of 14 residues. CDR3 coding DNA: TGTGCCAGCAGTGCTCCCGGGGTACAGGATGAACAGTACTTC. Translation: CASSAPGVQDEQYF.

Remarks on this clonotype: The junction departs from germline at one end; a sequencing error may be responsible. The rearrangement joins TRBV6-2 or TRBV6-3 to TRBJ2-3; D gene unclear. CDR1 is MNHEY and CDR2 is SVGEGT in the germline V gene. The CDR3 loop spans 16 amino acids. This CDR3 reads CASSYPDIGDPDKQYF. In DNA form, the CDR3 reads TGTGCCAGCAGTTACCCCGACATTGGTGACCCAGATAAGCAGTATTTT.

Turning to this clonotype: This CDR3 fails to terminate in the conserved phenylalanine or tryptophan, so it likely reflects a read error. The limits of the CDR3 on the DNA are not certain, so only TCRdb's listed CDR3 is given. The CDR3 sequence is CSVDLIRSSEKEKFL. V and J are TRBV29-1 and TRBJ2-1; the table calls TRBD2, which could not be checked here. The CDR3 is 15 residues long, counting both termini. Germline loops: CDR1 SQVTM, CDR2 ANQGSEA.

On this clonotype: The CDR3 carries no conserved terminal phenylalanine or tryptophan, so it likely arises from a read error. This rearrangement joins TRBV6-5 to TRBJ2-2; perhaps TRBD1 as D (5 bases). Trimming pared 0 bases from V and 8 bases from J, leaving 13 bases between. CDR1 is MNHEY and CDR2 is SVGAGI in the germline V gene. CDR3 length: 15 residues. DNA for the CDR3: TGTGCCAGCAGTTACTCGAACAAGGGGCTGGGGGAGCTGTTTTCT. Translating gives CASSYSNKGLGELFS.

This clonotype was found a few times. J is TRBJ1-1 and V is TRBV28; D perhaps matches TRBD1 (6 bases). The CDR3 has 20 amino acids. In germline, CDR1 is MDHEN, CDR2 SYDVKM. The V and J ends lost 7 bases and 1 base respectively, with 31 bases between them. CDR3 in amino acids: CASTSIPGTFNSKSNTEAFF. Here the CDR3 DNA reads TGTGCCAGCACCTCAATTCCGGGGACATTTAATTCCAAGTCGAACACTGAAGCTTTCTTT. The full variable domain, its missing parts supplied by reference TRBV28 and TRBJ1-1, is DVKVTQSSRYLVKRTGEKVFLECVQDMDHENMFWYRQDPGLGLRLIYFSYDVKMKEKGDIPEGYSVSREKKERFSLILESASTNQTSMYLCASTSIPGTFNSKSNTEAFFGQGTRLTVV.

This clonotype appeared once. Likely a read error: the CDR3 ends without its conserved phenylalanine or tryptophan. The chain uses TRBV4-2 and TRBJ2-7; unclear D gene. V lost 4 bases to trimming and J lost 7 bases, with 17 bases between them. Germline CDR1 is LGHNA and CDR2 is YNFKEQ. The CDR3 extends over 14 amino acids. The CDR3 coding sequence is TGTGCCAGCAGCCGTGACCCGCGGAACTATGAGCAGTACTCC. Its protein is CASSRDPRNYEQYS.

Concerning this clonotype itself: Compared with germline, one end of the junction differs, possibly owing to a read error. The rearrangement joins TRBV10-3 to TRBJ2-7; 8 bases fit TRBD1. This CDR3 comprises 16 residues. Germline V gives CDR1 ENHRY, CDR2 SYGVKD. CDR3 nucleotide sequence: TGTACCATCATTGAGTCAGGGGGCTCCAGCTCCTACGAGCAGTACTTC. The encoded protein is CTIIESGGSSSYEQYF.

As to this clonotype: A much larger clone sits a single nucleotide away, making a read error possible. The chain joins TRBV10-3 to TRBJ2-5; 8 bases are a match to TRBD1. The V gene end was trimmed by 10 bases and the J gene end by 3 bases; junction bases not matched to a gene: 10. Germline CDR1 ENHRY, CDR2 SYGVKD. This CDR3 comprises 14 residues. This CDR3 reads CATHYPGGEETQYF. The CDR3 nucleotides are TGTGCCACCCACTATCCAGGGGGCGAAGAGACCCAGTACTTC.

This clonotype was counted a few times. This chain connects TRBV4-1 to TRBJ2-5; 9 bases are shared with TRBD1. The CDR3 sequence is 15 residues long. Germline values: CDR1 MGHRA, CDR2 YSYEKL. The ends lost 4 bases at V and 5 bases at J; junction bases unmatched: 8. CDR3 protein: CASSRRTGEGETQYF. The CDR3 nucleotides are TGCGCCAGCAGCCGACGGACAGGGGAAGGGGAGACCCAGTACTTC.

The chain couples TRBV11-2 to TRBJ2-1, with D possibly called TRBD1 or TRBD2 (5 bases each). The germline V gene has CDR1 SGHAT and CDR2 FQNNGV. The CDR3 consists of 13 residues. The CDR3: CVSSLGVGAEQFF. The CDR3 DNA follows: TGTGTAAGCAGCTTAGGGGTGGGAGCTGAGCAGTTCTTC.

The CDR3 bases are TGCAGTGCCAGGACAGGGTTTGACGAGCAGTACTTC. It is translated as CSARTGFDEQYF. V gene TRBV20-1 combines with J gene TRBJ2-7; TRBD1 aligns across 8 bases. The CDR3 is 12 amino acids. In germline, CDR1 is DFQATT, CDR2 SNEGSKA (reference sequence). Losses at the gene ends were 6 bases for V and 5 bases for J; bases not matched to a gene: 6.

A note on this clonotype: The junction departs from germline at one end; a sequencing error may be responsible. V usage is TRBV27 and J usage is TRBJ2-7; D might be TRBD2 (6 bases). The CDR3 contains 13 residues. Germline V CDR1 and CDR2: MNHEY, SMNVEV (reference sequence). CDR3 DNA: TGTGCCAGCAGTTGGGGTGAGGACTACAAGCAGTACTTC. It yields the protein CASSWGEDYKQYF.

This clonotype has only one observation. It may be a read error: a sequence one base away is much more abundant. The CDR3 reads CAGSLVLEETQYF. The CDR3 DNA reads TGTGCCGGCAGCTTAGTTCTGGAAGAGACCCAGTACTTC. The chain couples TRBV11-2 to TRBJ2-5; D call uncertain. The CDR3 totals 13 residues. Germline V gene lookup returns CDR1 SGHAT and CDR2 FQNNGV.

V is TRBV28 and J is TRBJ1-2; D may be TRBD1 (5 bases). Trimming removed 5 bases from V and 8 bases from J, with 15 bases in between. The germline V gene has CDR1 MDHEN and CDR2 SYDVKM. The CDR3 sequence is 13 residues long. CDR3 sequence (DNA): TGTGCCAGCAGTGTAAAGGGGAAGGACGGCTACACCTTC. This translates into CASSVKGKDGYTF.

This clonotype was detected only once. Lacking the conserved final phenylalanine or tryptophan, this CDR3 likely reflects a read error. V gene TRBV5-1 combines with J gene TRBJ2-2; possibly TRBD1 for D (6 bases). The CDR3 is 15 residues long. CDR1 and CDR2 from the germline V gene are SGHRS and YFSETQ. CDR3 DNA sequence: TGCGCCGGCAGCCGCGCAGGGGCTCACACCGGGGAGCTGTTTCTT. It yields the protein CAGSRAGAHTGELFL.

In the case of this clonotype: A read error is possible here, since a much larger clone lies one base away. V gene TRBV6-6 combines with J gene TRBJ1-1, with 9 nucleotides matching TRBD1. The length of the CDR3 is 15 residues. Per the germline V gene, CDR1 is MNHNY and CDR2 is SVGAGI (reference sequence). The trim removed 2 bases at V and 6 bases at J, leaving 7 bases unmatched. CDR3 amino acids: CASSYRGQGVAEAFF. The CDR3 DNA reads as TGTGCCAGCAGTTACCGGGGACAGGGAGTAGCTGAAGCTTTCTTT.

On this clonotype: Just one base apart from a much larger clone, this may be a read error. The J gene is TRBJ2-4, the V gene TRBV6-2 or TRBV6-3, with 8 positions matching TRBD1. CDR3 length: 14 residues. J was trimmed by 2 bases and V by 10 bases; bases with no gene match: 7. Germline V gene lookup returns CDR1 MNHEY and CDR2 SVGEGT. DNA of the CDR3: TGTGCCAACAGGGGGGTAATGACCAAAAACATTCAGTACTTC. It specifies CANRGVMTKNIQYF.

Concerning this clonotype itself: A read error may produce the germline difference seen at one junction end. The rearrangement uses TRBV7-8 and TRBJ2-2, with D maybe TRBD2 (6 bases). Germline assignment: CDR1 SGHVS and CDR2 FQNEAQ. The CDR3 is 16 residues long. The CDR3 spells CAGSPGLSPTTGELFF. Written as DNA, the CDR3 is TGTGCCGGCAGTCCCGGACTATCTCCAACAACCGGGGAGCTGTTTTTT.